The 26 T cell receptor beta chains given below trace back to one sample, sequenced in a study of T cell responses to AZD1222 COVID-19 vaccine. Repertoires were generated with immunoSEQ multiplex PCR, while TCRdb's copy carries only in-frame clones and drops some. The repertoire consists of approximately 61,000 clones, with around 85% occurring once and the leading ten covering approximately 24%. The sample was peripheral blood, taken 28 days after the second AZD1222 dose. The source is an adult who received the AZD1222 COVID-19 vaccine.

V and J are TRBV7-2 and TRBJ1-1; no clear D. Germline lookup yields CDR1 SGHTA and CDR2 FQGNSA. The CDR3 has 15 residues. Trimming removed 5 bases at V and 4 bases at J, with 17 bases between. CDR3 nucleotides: TGTGCCAGCAGCCGGGAGACACGCCCGAGCACTGAAGCTTTCTTT. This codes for CASSRETRPSTEAFF.

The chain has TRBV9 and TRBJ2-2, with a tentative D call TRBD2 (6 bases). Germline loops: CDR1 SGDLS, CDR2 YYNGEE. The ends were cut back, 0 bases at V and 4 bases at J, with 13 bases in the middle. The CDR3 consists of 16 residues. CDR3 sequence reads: CASSVAPGTFTGELFF. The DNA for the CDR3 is TGTGCCAGCAGCGTAGCTCCAGGGACTTTCACCGGGGAGCTGTTTTTT. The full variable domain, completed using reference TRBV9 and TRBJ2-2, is DSGVTQTPKHLITATGQRVTLRCSPRSGDLSVYWYQQSLDQGLQFLIQYYNGEERAKGNILERFSAQQFPDLHSELNLSSLELGDSALYFCASSVAPGTFTGELFFGEGSRLTVL.

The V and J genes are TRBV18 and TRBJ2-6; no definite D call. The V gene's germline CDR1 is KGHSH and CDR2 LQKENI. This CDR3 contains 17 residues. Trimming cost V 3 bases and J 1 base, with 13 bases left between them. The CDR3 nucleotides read TGTGCCAGCTCACCTTTTTCTACAGAGTCTGGGGCCAACGTCCTGACTTTC. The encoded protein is CASSPFSTESGANVLTF.

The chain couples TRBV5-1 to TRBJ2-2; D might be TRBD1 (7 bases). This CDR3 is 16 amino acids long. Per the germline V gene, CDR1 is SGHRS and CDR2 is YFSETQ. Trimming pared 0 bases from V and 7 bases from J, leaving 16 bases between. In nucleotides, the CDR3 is TGCGCCAGCAGCTTGGATGCGGGACAGCAACGCGGGGAGCTGTTTTTT. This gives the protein CASSLDAGQQRGELFF.

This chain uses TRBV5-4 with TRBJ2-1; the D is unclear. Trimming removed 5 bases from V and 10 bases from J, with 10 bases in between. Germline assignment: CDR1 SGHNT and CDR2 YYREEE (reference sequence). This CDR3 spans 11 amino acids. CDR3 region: CASSRALEQFF. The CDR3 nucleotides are TGTGCCAGCAGTAGGGCCCTAGAGCAGTTCTTC.

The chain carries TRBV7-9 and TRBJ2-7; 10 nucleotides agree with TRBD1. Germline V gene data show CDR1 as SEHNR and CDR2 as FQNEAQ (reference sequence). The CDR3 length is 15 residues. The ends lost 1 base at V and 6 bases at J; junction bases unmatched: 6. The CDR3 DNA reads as TGTGCCAGCAGCTTAGGGAAGACAGGGGGCGCCGAGCAGTACTTC. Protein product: CASSLGKTGGAEQYF. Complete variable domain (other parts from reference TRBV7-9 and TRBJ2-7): DTGVSQNPRHKITKRGQNVTFRCDPISEHNRLYWYRQTLGQGPEFLTYFQNEAQLEKSRLLSDRFSAERPKGSFSTLEIQRTEQGDSAMYLCASSLGKTGGAEQYFGPGTRLTVT.

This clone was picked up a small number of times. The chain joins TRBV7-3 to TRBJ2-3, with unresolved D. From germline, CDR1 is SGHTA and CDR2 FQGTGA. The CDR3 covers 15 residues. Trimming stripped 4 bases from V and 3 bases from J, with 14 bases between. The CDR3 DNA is TGTGCCAGCAGCTCCTCCGACTGGGCAACAGATACGCAGTATTTT. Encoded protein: CASSSSDWATDTQYF.

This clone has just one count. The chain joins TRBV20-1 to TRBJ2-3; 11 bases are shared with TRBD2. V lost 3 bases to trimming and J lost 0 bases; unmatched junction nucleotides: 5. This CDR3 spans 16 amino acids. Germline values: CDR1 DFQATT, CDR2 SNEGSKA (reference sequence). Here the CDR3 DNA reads TGCAGTGCTAGTAGCGGGACTAGCGGTAGCACAGATACGCAGTATTTT. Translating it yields CSASSGTSGSTDTQYF.

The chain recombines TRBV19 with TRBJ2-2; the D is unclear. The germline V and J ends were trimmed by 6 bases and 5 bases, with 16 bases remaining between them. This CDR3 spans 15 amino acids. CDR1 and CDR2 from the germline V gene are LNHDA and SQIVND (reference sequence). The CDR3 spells CASSLRALGTGELFF. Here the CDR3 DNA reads TGTGCCAGTAGCCTTCGGGCCCTAGGGACCGGGGAGCTGTTTTTT.

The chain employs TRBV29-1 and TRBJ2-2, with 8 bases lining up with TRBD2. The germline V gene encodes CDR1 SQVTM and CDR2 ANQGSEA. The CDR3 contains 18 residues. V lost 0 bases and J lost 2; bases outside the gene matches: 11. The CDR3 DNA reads TGCAGCGTTGAAGACGATGGTTGGGTAGCGGGAAACACCGGGGAGCTGTTTTTT. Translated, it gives CSVEDDGWVAGNTGELFF.

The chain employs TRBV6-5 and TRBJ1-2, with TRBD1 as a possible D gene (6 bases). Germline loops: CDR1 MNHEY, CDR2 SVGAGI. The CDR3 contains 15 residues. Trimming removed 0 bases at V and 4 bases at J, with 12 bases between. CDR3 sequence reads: CASSYSGGRSYGYTF. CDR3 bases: TGTGCCAGCAGTTACTCCGGGGGGCGCAGCTATGGCTACACCTTC.

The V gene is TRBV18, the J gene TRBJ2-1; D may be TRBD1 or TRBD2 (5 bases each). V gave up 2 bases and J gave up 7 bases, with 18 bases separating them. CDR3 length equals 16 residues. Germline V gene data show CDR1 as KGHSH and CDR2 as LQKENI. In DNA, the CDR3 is TGTGCCAGCTCACCAGAAGGGACCGCGAGTCGGAATGAGCAGTTCTTC. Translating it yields CASSPEGTASRNEQFF.

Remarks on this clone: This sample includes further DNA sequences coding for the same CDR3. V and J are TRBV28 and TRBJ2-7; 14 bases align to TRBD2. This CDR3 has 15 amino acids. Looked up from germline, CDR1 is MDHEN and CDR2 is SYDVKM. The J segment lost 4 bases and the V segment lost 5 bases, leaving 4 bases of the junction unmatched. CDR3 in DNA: TGTGCCAGCAGTCTTGGGACTAGCGGGAGTTACGAGCAGTACTTC. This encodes CASSLGTSGSYEQYF. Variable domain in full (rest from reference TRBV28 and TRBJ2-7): DVKVTQSSRYLVKRTGEKVFLECVQDMDHENMFWYRQDPGLGLRLIYFSYDVKMKEKGDIPEGYSVSREKKERFSLILESASTNQTSMYLCASSLGTSGSYEQYFGPGTRLTVT.

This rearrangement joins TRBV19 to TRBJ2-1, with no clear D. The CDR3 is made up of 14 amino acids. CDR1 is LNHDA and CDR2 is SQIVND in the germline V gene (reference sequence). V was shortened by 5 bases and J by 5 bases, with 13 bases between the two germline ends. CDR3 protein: CASSPGMINNEQFF. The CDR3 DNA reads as TGTGCCAGTAGTCCGGGCATGATTAACAATGAGCAGTTCTTC.

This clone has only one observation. In nucleotides, the CDR3 is TGTGCCAGCTCACGGTCAAGCGGGAACTCCGATACGCAGTATTTT. It yields the protein CASSRSSGNSDTQYF. The V and J genes are TRBV18 and TRBJ2-3; TRBD2 matches 7 bases. The CDR3 consists of 15 residues. Unmatched junction bases numbered 10, after V lost 4 bases and J lost 6 bases. The germline V gene encodes CDR1 KGHSH and CDR2 LQKENI.

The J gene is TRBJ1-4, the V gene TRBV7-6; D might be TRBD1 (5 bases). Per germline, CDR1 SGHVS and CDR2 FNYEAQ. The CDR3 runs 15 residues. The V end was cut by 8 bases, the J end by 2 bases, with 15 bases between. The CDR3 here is CASGQTTATNEKLFF. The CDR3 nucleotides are TGTGCCAGCGGCCAAACGACAGCTACTAATGAAAAACTGTTTTTT.

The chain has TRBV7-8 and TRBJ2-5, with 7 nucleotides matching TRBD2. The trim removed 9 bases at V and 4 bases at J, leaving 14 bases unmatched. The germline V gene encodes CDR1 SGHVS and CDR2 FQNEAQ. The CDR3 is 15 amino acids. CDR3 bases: TGTGCCAGTGAGGGCAGATCGACTAGCCGAGAGACCCAGTACTTC. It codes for CASEGRSTSRETQYF.

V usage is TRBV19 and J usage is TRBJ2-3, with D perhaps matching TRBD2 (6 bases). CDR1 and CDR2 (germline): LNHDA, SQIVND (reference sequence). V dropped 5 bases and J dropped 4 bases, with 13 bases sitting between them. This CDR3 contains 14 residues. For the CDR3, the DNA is TGTGCCAGTAGTCCCCTGGGAGGTGCAGATACGCAGTATTTT. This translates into CASSPLGGADTQYF.

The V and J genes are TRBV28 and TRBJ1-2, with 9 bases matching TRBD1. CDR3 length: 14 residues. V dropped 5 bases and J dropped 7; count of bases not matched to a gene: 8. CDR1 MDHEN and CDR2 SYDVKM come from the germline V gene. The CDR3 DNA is TGTGCCAGCAGTCTTCCGGGACAGGGTGCTGGCTACACCTTC. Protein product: CASSLPGQGAGYTF.

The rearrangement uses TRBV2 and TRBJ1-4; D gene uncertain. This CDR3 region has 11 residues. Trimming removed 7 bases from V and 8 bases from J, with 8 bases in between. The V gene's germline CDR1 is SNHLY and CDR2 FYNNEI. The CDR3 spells CASTKNEKLFF. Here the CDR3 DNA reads TGTGCCAGCACCAAAAACGAAAAACTGTTTTTT.

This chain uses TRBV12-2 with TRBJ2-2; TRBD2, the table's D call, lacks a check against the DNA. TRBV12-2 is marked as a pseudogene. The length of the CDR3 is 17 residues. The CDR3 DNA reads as TGTGCAAGTCGCTCTGGACTAGCGGGAGGGAACACCGGGGAGCTGTTTTTT. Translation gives CASRSGLAGGNTGELFF.

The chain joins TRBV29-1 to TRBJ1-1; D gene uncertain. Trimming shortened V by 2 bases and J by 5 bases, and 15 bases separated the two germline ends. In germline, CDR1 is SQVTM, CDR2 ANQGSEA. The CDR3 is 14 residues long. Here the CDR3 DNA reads TGCAGCGTTGAACTTTTGTCGTCGGGGACTGAAGCTTTCTTT. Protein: CSVELLSSGTEAFF.

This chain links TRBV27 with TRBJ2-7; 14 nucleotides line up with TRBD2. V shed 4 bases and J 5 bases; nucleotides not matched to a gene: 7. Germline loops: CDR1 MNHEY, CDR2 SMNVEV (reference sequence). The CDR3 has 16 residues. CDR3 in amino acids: CASSSNSGLAGDEQYF. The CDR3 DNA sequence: TGTGCCAGCAGTTCCAACTCGGGACTAGCGGGAGACGAGCAGTACTTC.

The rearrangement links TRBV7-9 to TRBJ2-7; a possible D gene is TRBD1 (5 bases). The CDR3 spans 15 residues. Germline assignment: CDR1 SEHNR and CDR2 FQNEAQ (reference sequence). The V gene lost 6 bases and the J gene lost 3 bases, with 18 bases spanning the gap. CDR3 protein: CASSRAPGPLYEQYF. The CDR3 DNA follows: TGTGCCAGCAGTCGGGCCCCAGGGCCCCTCTACGAGCAGTACTTC.

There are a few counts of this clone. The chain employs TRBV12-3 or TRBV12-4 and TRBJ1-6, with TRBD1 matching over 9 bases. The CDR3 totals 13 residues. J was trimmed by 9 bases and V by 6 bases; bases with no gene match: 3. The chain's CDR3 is CASRDRGGSPLHF. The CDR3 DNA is TGTGCCAGCAGGGACAGGGGAGGTTCACCCCTCCACTTT.

Written as DNA, the CDR3 is TGTGCCAGCAGCGTAGAGGCCGCCTACGAGCAGTACTTC. This codes for CASSVEAAYEQYF. This chain connects TRBV9 to TRBJ2-7, with D uncertain. The V end was cut by 0 bases, the J end by 2 bases, with 6 bases between. The V gene's germline CDR1 is SGDLS and CDR2 YYNGEE. CDR3 size: 13 residues.